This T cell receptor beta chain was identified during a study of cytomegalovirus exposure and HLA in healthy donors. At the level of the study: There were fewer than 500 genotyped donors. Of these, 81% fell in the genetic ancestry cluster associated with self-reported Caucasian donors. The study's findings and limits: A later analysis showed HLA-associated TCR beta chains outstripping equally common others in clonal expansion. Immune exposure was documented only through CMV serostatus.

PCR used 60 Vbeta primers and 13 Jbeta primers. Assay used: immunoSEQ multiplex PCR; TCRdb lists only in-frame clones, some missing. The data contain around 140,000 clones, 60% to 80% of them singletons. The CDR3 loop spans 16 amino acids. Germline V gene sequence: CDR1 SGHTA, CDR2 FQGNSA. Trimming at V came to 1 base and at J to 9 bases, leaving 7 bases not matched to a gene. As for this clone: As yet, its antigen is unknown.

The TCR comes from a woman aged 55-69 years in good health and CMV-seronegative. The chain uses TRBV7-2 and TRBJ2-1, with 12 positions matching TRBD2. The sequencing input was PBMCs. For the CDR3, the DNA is TGTGCCAGCAGCTTAGGGCTAGCGGGAGGGCAGGGTGAGCAGTTCTTC. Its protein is CASSLGLAGGQGEQFF.